This T cell receptor (beta chain) was documented in a study of T cells in Graves' hyperthyroidism and ophthalmopathy. The CDR3 has 14 amino acids. Germline V lookup: CDR1 DFQATT, CDR2 SNEGSKA (reference sequence). Trimming shortened V by 4 bases and J by 4 bases, and 16 bases separated the two germline ends. RNA transcripts yielded amplified TCR beta CDR3 regions. The study used the HTBI primer set for a first-round RT-PCR of the TCR CDR3. TCRdb ran MiXCR on the multiplex PCR reads and lists one entry per CDR3 protein. The sample shows 250,000 or so distinct CDR3 sequences, over 12% of them seen only once. In its sample, this clonotype was seen a few times. Hyperthyroidism had been newly diagnosed in patients aged 18 to 65, and its duration was under 2 months.

The sequenced sample was blood. The chain has TRBV20-1 and TRBJ1-2; perhaps TRBD1 as D (6 bases). The sequence derives from a woman in her forties or fifties with Graves' hyperthyroidism that later progressed to Graves' ophthalmopathy. CDR3 coding DNA: TGCAGTGCTATGACTACAGGACAGAGCTATGGCTACACCTTC. Encoded protein: CSAMTTGQSYGYTF.